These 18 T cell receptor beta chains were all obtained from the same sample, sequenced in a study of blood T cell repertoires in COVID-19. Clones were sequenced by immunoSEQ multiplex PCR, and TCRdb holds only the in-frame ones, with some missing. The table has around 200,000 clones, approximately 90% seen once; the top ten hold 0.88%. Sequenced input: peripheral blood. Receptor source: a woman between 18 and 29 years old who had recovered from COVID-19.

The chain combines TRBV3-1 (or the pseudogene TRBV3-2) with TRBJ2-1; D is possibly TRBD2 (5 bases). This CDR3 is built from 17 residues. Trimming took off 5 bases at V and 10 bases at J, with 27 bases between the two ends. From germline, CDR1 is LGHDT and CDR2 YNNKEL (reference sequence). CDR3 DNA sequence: TGTGCCAGCAGCTCTATTTACTCGGGAAAGAACCCTTGGGAGCAGTTCTTC. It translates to CASSSIYSGKNPWEQFF.

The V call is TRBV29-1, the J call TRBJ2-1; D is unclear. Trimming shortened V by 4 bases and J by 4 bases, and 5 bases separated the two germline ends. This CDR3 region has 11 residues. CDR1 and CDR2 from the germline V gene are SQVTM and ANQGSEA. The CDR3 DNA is TGCAGCGTTGGGAGTTACAATGAGCAGTTCTTC. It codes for CSVGSYNEQFF.

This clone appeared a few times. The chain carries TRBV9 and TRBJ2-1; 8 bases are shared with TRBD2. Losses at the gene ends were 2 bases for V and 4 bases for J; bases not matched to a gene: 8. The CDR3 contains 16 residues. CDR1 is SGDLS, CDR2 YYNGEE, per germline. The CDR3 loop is CASSVGSGAVYNEQFF. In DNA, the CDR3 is TGTGCCAGCAGCGTGGGTAGCGGGGCAGTTTACAATGAGCAGTTCTTC.

CDR3: CAKGLAAGELFF. As DNA, the CDR3 is TGTGCCAAGGGACTAGCCGCCGGGGAGCTGTTTTTT. This chain connects TRBV28 to TRBJ2-2, with 9 bases lining up with TRBD2. Germline CDR1 and CDR2: MDHEN and SYDVKM. The V and J ends lost 10 bases and 6 bases, in that order; junction bases with no gene match: 3. CDR3 size: 12 residues.

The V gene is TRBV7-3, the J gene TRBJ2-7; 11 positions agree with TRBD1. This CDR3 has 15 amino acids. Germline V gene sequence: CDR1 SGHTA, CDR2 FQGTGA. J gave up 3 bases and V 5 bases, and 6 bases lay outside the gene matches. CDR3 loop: CASSPGQGAVYEQYF. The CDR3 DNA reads TGTGCCAGCAGCCCAGGACAGGGGGCAGTCTACGAGCAGTACTTC.

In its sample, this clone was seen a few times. Here the CDR3 DNA reads TGTGCCAGCTCACCCGAGCTAGCGGGAAAGGGCCGCTACGAGCAGTACGTC. Encoded protein: CASSPELAGKGRYEQYV. This chain links TRBV18 with TRBJ2-7, with 9 nucleotides matching TRBD2. Germline V gives CDR1 KGHSH, CDR2 LQKENI. The CDR3 runs 17 residues. With V trimmed by 3 bases and J by 3 bases, 12 bases remained unmatched.

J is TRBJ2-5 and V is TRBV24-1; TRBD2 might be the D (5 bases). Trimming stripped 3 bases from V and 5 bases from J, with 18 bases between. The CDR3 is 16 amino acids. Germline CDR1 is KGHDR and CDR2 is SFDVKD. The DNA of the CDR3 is TGTGCCACCAGTGATCCGCCGGTCGAGGGCACGGAGACCCAGTACTTC. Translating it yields CATSDPPVEGTETQYF.

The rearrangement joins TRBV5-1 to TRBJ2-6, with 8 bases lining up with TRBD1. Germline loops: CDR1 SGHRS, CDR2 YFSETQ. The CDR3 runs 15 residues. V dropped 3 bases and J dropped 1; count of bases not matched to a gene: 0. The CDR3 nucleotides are TGCGCCAGCAGCTGGACAGGGTCTGGGGCCAACGTCCTGACTTTC. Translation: CASSWTGSGANVLTF.

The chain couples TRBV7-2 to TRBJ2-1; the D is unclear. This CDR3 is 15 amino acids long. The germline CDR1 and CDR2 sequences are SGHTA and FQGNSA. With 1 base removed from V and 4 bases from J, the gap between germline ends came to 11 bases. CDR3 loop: CASSLEGSPYNEQFF. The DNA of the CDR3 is TGTGCCAGCAGCTTAGAAGGTAGCCCATACAATGAGCAGTTCTTC.

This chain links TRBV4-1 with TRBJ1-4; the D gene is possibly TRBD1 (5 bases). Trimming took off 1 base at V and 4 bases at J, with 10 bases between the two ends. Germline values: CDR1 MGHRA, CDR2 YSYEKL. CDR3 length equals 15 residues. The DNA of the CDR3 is TGCGCCAGCAGCCAAGGACAGCGTCTTAATGAAAAACTGTTTTTT. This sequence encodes CASSQGQRLNEKLFF.

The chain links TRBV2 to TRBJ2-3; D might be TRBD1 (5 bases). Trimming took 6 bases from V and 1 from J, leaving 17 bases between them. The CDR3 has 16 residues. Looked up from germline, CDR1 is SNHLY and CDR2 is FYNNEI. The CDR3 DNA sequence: TGTGCCAGCAGGAACAGGCTAGTCGGTGGCACAGATACGCAGTATTTT. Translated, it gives CASRNRLVGGTDTQYF.

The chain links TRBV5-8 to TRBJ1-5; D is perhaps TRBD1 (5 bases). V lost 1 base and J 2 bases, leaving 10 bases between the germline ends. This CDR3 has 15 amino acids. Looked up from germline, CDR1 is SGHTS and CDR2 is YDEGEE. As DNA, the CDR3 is TGTGCCAGCAGCTTGCTTGCGGGGGGCAATCAGCCCCAGCATTTT. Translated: CASSLLAGGNQPQHF.

CDR3 sequence: CASIRLAGEQFF. CDR3 in DNA: TGTGCCAGCATCCGACTAGCGGGTGAGCAGTTCTTC. The genes are TRBV21-1 and TRBJ2-1; no DNA check was done on the table's D call, TRBD2. TRBV21-1 is recorded as a pseudogene. The CDR3 contains 12 residues.

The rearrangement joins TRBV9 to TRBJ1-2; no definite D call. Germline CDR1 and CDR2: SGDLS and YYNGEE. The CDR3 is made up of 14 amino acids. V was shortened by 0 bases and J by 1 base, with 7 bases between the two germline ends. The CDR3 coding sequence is TGTGCCAGCAGCGTAGGAGCGGTTAACTATGGCTACACCTTC. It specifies CASSVGAVNYGYTF.

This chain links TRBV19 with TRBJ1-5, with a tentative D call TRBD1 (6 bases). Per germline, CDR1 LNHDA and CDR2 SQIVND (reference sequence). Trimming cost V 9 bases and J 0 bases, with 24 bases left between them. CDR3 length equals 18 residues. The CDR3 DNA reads TGTGCCAGACCGGCAGCCCAACAGGGCCTATATAGCAATCAGCCCCAGCATTTT. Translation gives CARPAAQQGLYSNQPQHF. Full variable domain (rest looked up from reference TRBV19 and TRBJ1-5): DGGITQSPKYLFRKEGQNVTLSCEQNLNHDAMYWYRQDPGQGLRLIYYSQIVNDFQKGDIAEGYSVSREKKESFPLTVTSAQKNPTAFYLCARPAAQQGLYSNQPQHFGDGTRLSIL.

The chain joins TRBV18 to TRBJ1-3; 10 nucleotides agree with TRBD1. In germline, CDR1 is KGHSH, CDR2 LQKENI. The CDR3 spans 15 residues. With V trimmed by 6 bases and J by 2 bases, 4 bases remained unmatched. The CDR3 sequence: CASSGQGQAGNTIYF. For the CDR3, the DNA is TGTGCCAGCTCGGGACAGGGGCAGGCTGGAAACACCATATATTTT. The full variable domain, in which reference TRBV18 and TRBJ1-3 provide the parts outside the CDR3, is NAGVMQNPRHLVRRRGQEARLRCSPMKGHSHVYWYRQLPEEGLKFMVYLQKENIIDESGMPKERFSAEFPKEGPSILRIQQVVRGDSAAYFCASSGQGQAGNTIYFGEGSWLTVV.

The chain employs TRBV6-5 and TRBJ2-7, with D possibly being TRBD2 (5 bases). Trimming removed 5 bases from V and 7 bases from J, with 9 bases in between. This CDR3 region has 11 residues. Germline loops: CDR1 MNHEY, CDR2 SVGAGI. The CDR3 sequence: CASSSPGEQYV. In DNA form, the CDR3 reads TGTGCCAGCAGTAGTCCGGGAGAGCAGTACGTC.

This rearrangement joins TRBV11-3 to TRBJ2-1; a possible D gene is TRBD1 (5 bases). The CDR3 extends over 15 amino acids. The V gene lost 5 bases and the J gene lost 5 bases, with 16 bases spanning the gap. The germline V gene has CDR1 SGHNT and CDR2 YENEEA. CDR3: CASSGGAKVDNEQFF. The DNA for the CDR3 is TGTGCCAGCAGCGGTGGGGCTAAGGTGGACAATGAGCAGTTCTTC.